In its sample, the clone carrying this TCR beta chain was seen a few times. This sample stems from a study of T cells after yellow fever vaccination. TCRdb analysed the 5' RACE reads with MiXCR anew, one entry per CDR3 protein. The data show some 290,000 distinct CDR3 sequences, around a tenth seen once. Trimming removed 1 base from V and 0 bases from J, with 3 bases in between. The CDR3 spans 13 residues. Germline V gene lookup returns CDR1 MDHEN and CDR2 SYDVKM. This specimen was CD4+ T cells sorted from PBMCs, taken 45 days after the yellow fever booster vaccination. This chain links TRBV28 with TRBJ2-5; D is uncertain. The TCR was taken from a young man who received the YFV17D yellow fever vaccine. This chain's CDR3 is CASSLFNQETQYF. CDR3 DNA sequence: TGTGCCAGCAGTTTATTCAACCAAGAGACCCAGTACTTC.